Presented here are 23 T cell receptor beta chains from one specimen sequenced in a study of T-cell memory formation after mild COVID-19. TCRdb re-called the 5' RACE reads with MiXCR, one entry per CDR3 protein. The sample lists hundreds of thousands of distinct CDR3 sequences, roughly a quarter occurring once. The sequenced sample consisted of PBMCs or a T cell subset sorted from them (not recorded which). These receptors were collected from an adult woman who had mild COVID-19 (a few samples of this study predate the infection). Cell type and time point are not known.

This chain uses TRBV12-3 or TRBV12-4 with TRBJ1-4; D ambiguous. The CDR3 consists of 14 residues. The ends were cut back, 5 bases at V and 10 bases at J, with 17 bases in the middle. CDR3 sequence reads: CASSLAGSIGKLFF. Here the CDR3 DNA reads TGTGCCAGCAGTCTTGCGGGCTCGATTGGAAAACTGTTTTTT.

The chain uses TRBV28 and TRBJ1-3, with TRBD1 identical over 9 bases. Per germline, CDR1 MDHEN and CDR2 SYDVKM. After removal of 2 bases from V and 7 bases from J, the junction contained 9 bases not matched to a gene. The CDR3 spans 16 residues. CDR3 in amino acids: CASSLEGTGSRNTIYF. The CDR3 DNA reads TGTGCCAGCAGTTTAGAGGGGACAGGGAGTCGGAACACCATATATTTT.

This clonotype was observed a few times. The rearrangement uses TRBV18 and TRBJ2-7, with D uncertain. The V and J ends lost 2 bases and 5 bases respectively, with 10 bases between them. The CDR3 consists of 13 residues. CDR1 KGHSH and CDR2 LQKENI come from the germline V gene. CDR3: CASSPTLPHEQYF. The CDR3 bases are TGTGCCAGCTCACCAACCCTCCCCCACGAGCAGTACTTC. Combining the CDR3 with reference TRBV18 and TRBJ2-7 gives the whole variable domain NAGVMQNPRHLVRRRGQEARLRCSPMKGHSHVYWYRQLPEEGLKFMVYLQKENIIDESGMPKERFSAEFPKEGPSILRIQQVVRGDSAAYFCASSPTLPHEQYFGPGTRLTVT.

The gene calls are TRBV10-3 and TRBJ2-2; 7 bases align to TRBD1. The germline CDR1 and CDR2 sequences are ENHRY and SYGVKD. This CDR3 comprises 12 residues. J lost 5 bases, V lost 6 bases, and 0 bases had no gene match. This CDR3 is CAIRQGTGELFF. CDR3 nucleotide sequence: TGTGCCATCAGACAGGGGACCGGGGAGCTGTTTTTT.

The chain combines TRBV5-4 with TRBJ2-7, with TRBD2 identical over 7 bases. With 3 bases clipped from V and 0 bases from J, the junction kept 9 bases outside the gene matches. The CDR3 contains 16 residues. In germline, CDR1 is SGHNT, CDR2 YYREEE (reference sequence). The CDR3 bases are TGTGCCAGCAGCTCGCCGGGAGGAGGGAGCTCCTACGAGCAGTACTTC. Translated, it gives CASSSPGGGSSYEQYF.

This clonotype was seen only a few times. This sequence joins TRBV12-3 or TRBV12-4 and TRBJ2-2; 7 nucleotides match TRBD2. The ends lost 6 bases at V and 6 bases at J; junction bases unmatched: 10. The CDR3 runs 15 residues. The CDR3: CASSLGRGRAGELFF. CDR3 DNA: TGTGCCAGCAGCCTGGGACGGGGGAGGGCCGGGGAGCTGTTTTTT.

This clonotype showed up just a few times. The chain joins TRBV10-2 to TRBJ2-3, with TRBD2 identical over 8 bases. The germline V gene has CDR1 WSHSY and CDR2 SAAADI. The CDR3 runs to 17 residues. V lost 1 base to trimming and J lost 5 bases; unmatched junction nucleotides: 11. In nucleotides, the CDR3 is TGCGCCAGCAGTGAGTGGGTGGACACTAGCGGAGGAGATACGCAGTATTTT. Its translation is CASSEWVDTSGGDTQYF.

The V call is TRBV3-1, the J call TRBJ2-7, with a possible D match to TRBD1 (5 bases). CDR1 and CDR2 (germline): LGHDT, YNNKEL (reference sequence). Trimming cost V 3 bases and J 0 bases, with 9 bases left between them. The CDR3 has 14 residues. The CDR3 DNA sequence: TGTGCCAGCAGCCAGGGGCCGAGCTCCTACGAGCAGTACTTC. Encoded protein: CASSQGPSSYEQYF.

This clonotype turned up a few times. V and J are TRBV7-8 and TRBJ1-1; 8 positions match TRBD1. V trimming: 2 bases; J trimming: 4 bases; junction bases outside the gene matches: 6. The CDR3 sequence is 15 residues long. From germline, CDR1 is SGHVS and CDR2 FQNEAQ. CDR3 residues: CASSLTGRGPTEAFF. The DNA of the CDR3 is TGTGCCAGCAGCTTAACCGGCAGGGGGCCCACTGAAGCTTTCTTT.

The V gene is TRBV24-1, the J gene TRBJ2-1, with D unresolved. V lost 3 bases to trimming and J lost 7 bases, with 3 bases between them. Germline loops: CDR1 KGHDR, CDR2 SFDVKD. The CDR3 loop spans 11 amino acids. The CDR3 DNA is TGTGCCACCAGTGATGGGAATGAGCAGTTCTTC. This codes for CATSDGNEQFF.

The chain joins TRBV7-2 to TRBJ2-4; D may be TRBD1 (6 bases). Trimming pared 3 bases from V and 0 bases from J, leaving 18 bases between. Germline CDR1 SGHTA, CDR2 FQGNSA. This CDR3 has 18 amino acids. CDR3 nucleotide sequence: TGTGCCAGCAGCTTGAGCCCGGACAGAAGTCTAGCCAAAAACATTCAGTACTTC. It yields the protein CASSLSPDRSLAKNIQYF.

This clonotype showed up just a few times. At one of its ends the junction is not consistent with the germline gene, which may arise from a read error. In nucleotides, the CDR3 is TGCGCCAGCAGAGCCGAAGAGACCCAGTACTTC. As protein: CASRAEETQYF. The rearrangement joins TRBV2 to TRBJ2-5; D unclear. The germline CDR1 and CDR2 sequences are SNHLY and FYNNEI. The CDR3 length is 11 residues.

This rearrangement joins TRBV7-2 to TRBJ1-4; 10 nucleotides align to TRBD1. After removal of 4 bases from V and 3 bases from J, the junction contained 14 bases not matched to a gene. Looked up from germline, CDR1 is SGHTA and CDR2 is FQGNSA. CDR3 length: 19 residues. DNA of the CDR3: TGTGCCAGCAGCTCCCGGACAGGGGGGGGCCCTTTGCCTAATGAAAAACTGTTTTTT. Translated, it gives CASSSRTGGGPLPNEKLFF.

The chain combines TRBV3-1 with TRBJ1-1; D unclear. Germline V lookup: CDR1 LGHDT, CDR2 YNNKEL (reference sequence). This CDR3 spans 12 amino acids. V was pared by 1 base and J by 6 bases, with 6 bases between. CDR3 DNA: TGTGCCAGCAGCCAAGTGCACGCTGAAGCTTTCTTT. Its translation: CASSQVHAEAFF.

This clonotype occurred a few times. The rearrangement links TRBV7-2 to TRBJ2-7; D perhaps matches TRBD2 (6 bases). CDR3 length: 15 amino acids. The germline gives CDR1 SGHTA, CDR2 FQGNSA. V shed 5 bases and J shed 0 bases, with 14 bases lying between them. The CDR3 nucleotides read TGTGCCAGCAGCCCCTCAGGAGGGAGCTCCTACGAGCAGTACTTC. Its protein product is CASSPSGGSSYEQYF. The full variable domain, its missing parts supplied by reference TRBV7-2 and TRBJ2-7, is GAGVSQSPSNKVTEKGKDVELRCDPISGHTALYWYRQSLGQGLEFLIYFQGNSAPDKSGLPSDRFSAERTGGSVSTLTIQRTQQEDSAVYLCASSPSGGSSYEQYFGPGTRLTVT.

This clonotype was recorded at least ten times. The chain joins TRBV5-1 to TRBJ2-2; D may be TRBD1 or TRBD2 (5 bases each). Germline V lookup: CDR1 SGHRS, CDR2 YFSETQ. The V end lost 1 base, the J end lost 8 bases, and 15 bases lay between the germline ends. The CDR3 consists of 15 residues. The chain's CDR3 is CASSLWDPTEGELFF. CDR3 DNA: TGCGCCAGCAGCTTGTGGGACCCTACCGAAGGGGAGCTGTTTTTT.

The CDR3 nucleotides read TGTGCCAGCAGCTTATTTTCTAGCGGGAGGAGCTACAATGAGCAGTTCTTC. Its protein is CASSLFSSGRSYNEQFF. J is TRBJ2-1 and V is TRBV7-9; 11 bases are a match to TRBD2. The CDR3 is 17 residues long. The V gene's germline CDR1 is SEHNR and CDR2 FQNEAQ (reference sequence). V trimming: 2 bases; J trimming: 3 bases; junction bases outside the gene matches: 6.

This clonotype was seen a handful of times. CDR3 DNA: TGTGCCAGCAATTTCCTAGGACAGCGGAACACTGAAGCTTTCTTT. Encoded protein: CASNFLGQRNTEAFF. The V gene is TRBV12-3 or TRBV12-4, the J gene TRBJ1-1, with a weak D call TRBD1 (6 bases). This CDR3 comprises 15 residues. V lost 7 bases and J lost 1, with 16 bases in between.

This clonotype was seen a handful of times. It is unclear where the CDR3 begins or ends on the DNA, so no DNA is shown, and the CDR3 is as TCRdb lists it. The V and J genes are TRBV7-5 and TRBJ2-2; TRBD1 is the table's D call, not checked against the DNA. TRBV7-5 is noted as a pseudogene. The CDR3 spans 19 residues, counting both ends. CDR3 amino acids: CISVPEAKPGTPNTGELFF.

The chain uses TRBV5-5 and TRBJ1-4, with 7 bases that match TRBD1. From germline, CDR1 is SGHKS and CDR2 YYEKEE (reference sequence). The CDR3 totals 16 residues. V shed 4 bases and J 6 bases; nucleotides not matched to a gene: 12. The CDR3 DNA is TGTGCCAGCAGCGATCTGACAGGGATCGTCGATGAAAAACTGTTTTTT. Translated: CASSDLTGIVDEKLFF.

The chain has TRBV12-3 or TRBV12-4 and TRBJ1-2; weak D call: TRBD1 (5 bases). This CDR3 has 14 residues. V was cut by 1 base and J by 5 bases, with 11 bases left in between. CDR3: CASSLEEGWYGYTF. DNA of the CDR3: TGTGCCAGCAGTTTAGAGGAGGGGTGGTATGGCTACACCTTC.

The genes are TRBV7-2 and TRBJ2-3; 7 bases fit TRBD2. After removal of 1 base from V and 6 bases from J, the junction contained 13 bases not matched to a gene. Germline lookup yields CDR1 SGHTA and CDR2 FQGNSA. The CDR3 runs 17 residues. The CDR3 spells CASSLVAGLAAPDTQYF. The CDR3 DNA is TGTGCCAGCAGCTTAGTAGCTGGGCTAGCGGCACCCGATACGCAGTATTTT.

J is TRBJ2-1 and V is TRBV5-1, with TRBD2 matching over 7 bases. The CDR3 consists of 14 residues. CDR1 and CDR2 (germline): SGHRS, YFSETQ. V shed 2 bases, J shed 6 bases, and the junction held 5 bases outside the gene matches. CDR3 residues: CASSFGGGSNEQFF. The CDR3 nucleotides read TGCGCCAGCAGCTTCGGCGGGGGATCCAATGAGCAGTTCTTC.